This is a list of T cell receptor beta chains from one sample in a study of blood T cell repertoires in COVID-19. Clones were read by immunoSEQ multiplex PCR, and TCRdb kept only the in-frame ones, dropping some. The table records about 240,000 clones, approximately 90% of them present only once. Sequences were obtained from PBMCs or T cells enriched from blood (not recorded which). The origin of the receptors is a woman aged 25 to 39 who had recovered from COVID-19. The CDR3 runs from the conserved cysteine through the conserved F or W. D genes are given only for firm matches. Expanded clones get a size class; other rows say once, few or many, or leave the size out.

V,J,D,size,length,DNA,CDR3
TRBV28,TRBJ1-3,-,-,15,TGTGCCAGCAGTCTGACTGCCTACTCTGGAAACACCATATATTTT,CASSLTAYSGNTIYF
TRBV6-5,TRBJ2-3,-,-,13,TGTGCCACTGGGGGAGGAGACACAGATACGCAGTATTTT,CATGGGDTDTQYF
TRBV6-2/TRBV6-3,TRBJ1-1,-,-,16,TGTGCCAGCAGTTACTCCTGGCTAGGGGAAGGCACTGAAGCTTTCTTT,CASSYSWLGEGTEAFF
TRBV4-3,TRBJ1-1,-,-,15,TGCGCCAGCAGCCAAGAGCTCAGGGGGAACACTGAAGCTTTCTTT,CASSQELRGNTEAFF
TRBV6-5,TRBJ1-1,-,few,15,TGTGCCAGCAGTTACCTGGCACAGGGTGACACTGAAGCTTTCTTT,CASSYLAQGDTEAFF
TRBV29-1,TRBJ1-1,TRBD1,-,13,TGCAGCGTTGAAGAGCGGGACAGGGGCAAAGCTTTCTTT,CSVEERDRGKAFF
TRBV6-5,TRBJ2-7,-,-,12,TGTGCCAGCAGGACACAGAGATACGAGCAGTACTTC,CASRTQRYEQYF
TRBV6-6,TRBJ2-2,-,once,16,TGTGCCAGCATTGCTACTTTGGGCAGATACACCGGGGAGCTGTTTTTT,CASIATLGRYTGELFF
TRBV27,TRBJ2-7,-,-,13,TGTGCCAGCAGTTTTGCAGGGGGGTACGAGCAGTACTTC,CASSFAGGYEQYF
TRBV6-5,TRBJ2-7,-,once,14,TGTGCCAGCAGTTACGCCACGACTGCGTACGAGCAGTACTTC,CASSYATTAYEQYF
TRBV6-5,TRBJ2-1,TRBD2,-,15,TGTGCCAGCAGTCCCAGCGGGAGGGTACCTAATGAGCAGTTCTTC,CASSPSGRVPNEQFF
TRBV25-1,TRBJ2-2,TRBD1,few,14,TGTGCCAGCAGTAAACAGGGGAATCCCGGGGAGCTGTTTTTT,CASSKQGNPGELFF
TRBV2,TRBJ2-1,-,once,13,TGTGCCAGCCTCAAGGGGACCTACAATGAGCAGTTCTTC,CASLKGTYNEQFF
TRBV7-2,TRBJ2-3,TRBD2,-,17,TGTGCCAGCAGCATGACTAGCGGGAGAGGTTGGACAGATACGCAGTATTTT,CASSMTSGRGWTDTQYF
TRBV15,TRBJ2-2,-,-,15,TGTGCCACCAGAACCGGGACACCGAACACCGGGGAGCTGTTTTTT,CATRTGTPNTGELFF
TRBV12-3/TRBV12-4,TRBJ1-1,-,many,13,TGTGCCAGCAGTCTACAGGGTCGAACTGAAGCTTTCTTT,CASSLQGRTEAFF
TRBV6-2/TRBV6-3,TRBJ2-7,TRBD1,-,14,TGTGCCAGCAGTTACACAGGGGGTTTCAACGAGCAGTACTTC,CASSYTGGFNEQYF
TRBV28,TRBJ1-2,TRBD1,-,16,TGTGCCAGCAGTTTCGCCTCCAGGGGGATCATTTATGGCTACACCTTC,CASSFASRGIIYGYTF
TRBV6-5,TRBJ2-7,-,-,12,TGTGCCAGCAGTTACTCGGGCCAGAAGCAGTACTTC,CASSYSGQKQYF
TRBV12-5,TRBJ2-7,TRBD2,few,13,TGTGCTAGTGGTCTGGGACTAGCCTACGAGCAGTACTTC,CASGLGLAYEQYF
TRBV5-4,TRBJ2-1,TRBD2,-,18,TGTGCCAGCAGCTTAGGGGCTAGCGGGAGGGTCCGGGTCGGTGAGCAGTTCTTC,CASSLGASGRVRVGEQFF
TRBV29-1,TRBJ2-7,-,-,12,TGCAGCGTGGACCTCAGCGGCTACGAGCAGTACTTC,CSVDLSGYEQYF
TRBV28,TRBJ2-1,-,once,13,TGTGCCAGCAGCCTCGGGACTCCCCTTGAGTCGTTCTTC,CASSLGTPLESFF
TRBV4-1,TRBJ2-4,-,-,18,TGCGCCAGCAGCCAAGATACACCGGGGTCCGGGGCCAAAAACATTCAGTACTTC,CASSQDTPGSGAKNIQYF
TRBV7-2,TRBJ2-7,-,-,13,TGTGCCAGCAGCATGACTACTAACTACGAGCAGTACTTC,CASSMTTNYEQYF
TRBV5-6,TRBJ1-1,-,-,16,TGTGCCAGCAGCAGTCCGGTCGGTAGGGGCGCCCCTGAAGCTTTCTTT,CASSSPVGRGAPEAFF
TRBV10-3,TRBJ1-3,-,-,13,TGTGCCATCAGGGGAGGGGCCGGAAACACCATATATTTT,CAIRGGAGNTIYF
TRBV7-9,TRBJ1-1,TRBD1,-,15,TGTGCCAGCAGCTCCCAAGGAGACAGGGCCACTGAAGCTTTCTTT,CASSSQGDRATEAFF
TRBV11-1,TRBJ1-1,-,-,15,TGTGCCAGCAGCCCCGGCGGGCAGCCTAACACTGAAGCTTTCTTT,CASSPGGQPNTEAFF
TRBV3-1/TRBV3-2,TRBJ1-6,-,-,15,TGTGCCAGCAGCCAACGCGCCCTCTATAATTCACCCCTCCACTTT,CASSQRALYNSPLHF
TRBV5-1,TRBJ1-1,-,-,14,TGCGCCAGCACCCCCCGGAGCGGGGACACTGAAGCTTTCTTT,CASTPRSGDTEAFF
TRBV11-2,TRBJ2-1,TRBD1,once,15,TGTGCCAGCAGCTTAGAATGGGGACAGGTAAATGAGCAGTTCTTC,CASSLEWGQVNEQFF
TRBV24-1,TRBJ2-3,TRBD1,-,16,TGTGCCACCAGTGATAACAGGGGTGGAGGCACAGATACGCAGTATTTT,CATSDNRGGGTDTQYF
TRBV14,TRBJ2-6,-,-,15,TGTGCCAGCAGCCAAGGGAGCTCTGGGGCCAACGTCCTGACTTTC,CASSQGSSGANVLTF
TRBV7-2,TRBJ1-6,-,-,15,TGTGCCAGCAGCTTAGTACAGGGCGTAGATTCACCCCTCCACTTT,CASSLVQGVDSPLHF
TRBV6-5,TRBJ2-7,TRBD2,-,16,TGTGCCAGCAGTTTCTGGGACATTAGCGGGACCTACGAGCAGTACTTC,CASSFWDISGTYEQYF
TRBV5-1,TRBJ1-4,-,-,14,TGCGCCAGCAGCTTGTCGGGGGAAGGGGAAAAACTGTTTTTT,CASSLSGEGEKLFF
TRBV11-3,TRBJ2-3,-,-,13,TGTGCCAGCAGCTTATTCCGGGGGGATACGCAGTATTTT,CASSLFRGDTQYF
TRBV7-2,TRBJ2-3,TRBD2,-,19,TGTGCCAGCAGCTTAGCGGGGGAAGTACTAGCGGGGCCCACAGATACGCAGTATTTT,CASSLAGEVLAGPTDTQYF
TRBV19,TRBJ1-4,-,-,13,TGTGCCAGCCGGACGGGAACATATGAAAAACTGTTTTTT,CASRTGTYEKLFF
TRBV28,TRBJ2-2,-,-,16,TGTGCCAGCAATTTAGCAGTGGCGGCGAACACCGGGGAGCTGTTTTTT,CASNLAVAANTGELFF
TRBV4-1,TRBJ1-6,-,-,13,TGCGCCAGCAGCCAGACCGGGAATTCACCCCTCCACTTT,CASSQTGNSPLHF
TRBV3-1/TRBV3-2,TRBJ1-3,-,-,18,TGTGCCAGCAGCCAAGCCATATCTATGAAAACCTCTGGAAACACCATATATTTT,CASSQAISMKTSGNTIYF
TRBV7-2,TRBJ1-2,TRBD1,-,13,TGTGCCAGCAGCCCGGACAGGGTTAGTTTCTACACCTTC,CASSPDRVSFYTF